Detailed here is one TCR beta chain. The data are from a study of blood T cell repertoires in COVID-19. Overall study: Sources were T cells, B-cell-depleted T cells, or PBMCs; the material itself was cDNA or gDNA.

As handled by the study authors: Researchers report that nucleated cell counts were estimated from reference gene primer amplification. Clones were read by immunoSEQ multiplex PCR, and TCRdb kept only the in-frame ones, dropping some. The V and J calls and clone size are taken from that table; D and trimming were inferred from the DNA. Of about 74,000 clones listed, more than 75% were seen once; the top ten hold roughly 1.5%. J gave up 0 bases and V 5 bases, and 7 bases lay outside the gene matches. Germline loops: CDR1 GTSNPN, CDR2 SVGIG (reference sequence). The CDR3 covers 16 residues. The sample consisted of peripheral blood. The chain couples TRBV30 to TRBJ2-6; 7 nucleotides line up with TRBD2. The sequence was collected from a man aged 50 to 60 with acute or convalescent COVID-19. The CDR3 loop is CAWSGGRGSGANVLTF. Written as DNA, the CDR3 is TGTGCCTGGTCGGGAGGTCGGGGCTCTGGGGCCAACGTCCTGACTTTC.